This T cell receptor (beta chain) was sequenced in a study of blood T cell repertoires in COVID-19. Overall study: The analysed material was cDNA or gDNA that came from T cells, B-cell-depleted T cells, or PBMCs.

As originally analysed: Estimates of nucleated cell counts were drawn from the amplification of reference gene primers. Only in-frame clones appear in the TCRdb table, and some are missing; sequencing was by immunoSEQ multiplex PCR. That table gives V, J and clone size, and the DNA gave D and trimming. The table shows around 300,000 clones, with more than 80% occurring only once. V gave up 9 bases and J gave up 9 bases; unmatched junction bases: 10. In germline, CDR1 is KGHDR, CDR2 SFDVKD. The CDR3 covers 14 residues. Sequencing input: peripheral blood. The gene calls are TRBV24-1 and TRBJ1-6, with TRBD1 matching over 7 bases. This sequence originates from a woman in her 30s with active or convalescent COVID-19. CDR3 coding DNA: TGTGCCACCGCAAGGACAGGTGGGGGTTCACCCCTCCACTTT. Amino acid sequence: CATARTGGGSPLHF.